This entry describes one T cell receptor beta chain. Per germline, CDR1 SGHTA and CDR2 FQGNSA. The V end lost 1 base, the J end lost 4 bases, and 8 bases lay between the germline ends. CDR3 length: 15 residues. These data are taken from a study of blood T cell repertoires in COVID-19. Across the study: Material from acute and convalescent COVID-19 was sourced from the United States, Italy and Spain. The analysed material was cDNA or gDNA that came from T cells, B-cell-depleted T cells, or PBMCs.

In the original processing: From reference gene primer amplification, estimates of nucleated cell counts were derived. Data came from immunoSEQ multiplex PCR; TCRdb stores just in-frame clones and leaves some out. The V and J calls and clone size come from that table; D and trimming were worked out from the DNA. The sample contains 15,000 to 20,000 clones, more than 75% of which appear only once. The sample taken for sequencing was peripheral blood. The chain couples TRBV7-2 to TRBJ1-6; the D is unclear. This receptor was identified in a human donor with active COVID-19. The donor label of this sample is uncertain. CDR3 nucleotides: TGTGCCAGCAGCTTAGTACATGGTTATAATTCACCCCTCCACTTT. Its translation: CASSLVHGYNSPLHF.